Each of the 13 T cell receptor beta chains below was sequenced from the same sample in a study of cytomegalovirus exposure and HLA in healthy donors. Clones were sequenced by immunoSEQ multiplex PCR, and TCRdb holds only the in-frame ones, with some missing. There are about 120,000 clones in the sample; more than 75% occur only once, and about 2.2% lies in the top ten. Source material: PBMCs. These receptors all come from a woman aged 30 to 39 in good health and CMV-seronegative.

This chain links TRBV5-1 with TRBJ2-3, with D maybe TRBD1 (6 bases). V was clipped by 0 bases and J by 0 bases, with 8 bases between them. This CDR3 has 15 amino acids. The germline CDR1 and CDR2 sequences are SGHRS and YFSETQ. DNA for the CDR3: TGCGCCAGCAGCTTGGGGACAGCTAGCACAGATACGCAGTATTTT. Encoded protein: CASSLGTASTDTQYF.

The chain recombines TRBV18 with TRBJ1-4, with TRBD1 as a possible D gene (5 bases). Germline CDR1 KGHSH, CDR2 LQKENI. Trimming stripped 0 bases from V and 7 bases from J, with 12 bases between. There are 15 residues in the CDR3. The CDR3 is CASSPPGGSGEKLFF. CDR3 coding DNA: TGTGCCAGCTCACCACCCGGGGGGTCGGGTGAAAAACTGTTTTTT.

CDR3 DNA sequence: TGTGCCAGCTCACCCCTACAGAACTACGAGCAGTACTTC. Its protein is CASSPLQNYEQYF. The chain employs TRBV18 and TRBJ2-7; no definite D call. V shed 3 bases and J shed 3 bases, with 9 bases lying between them. The CDR3 consists of 13 residues. Germline CDR1 reads KGHSH; CDR2 reads LQKENI. Filled out from reference TRBV18 and TRBJ2-7, the complete variable domain reads NAGVMQNPRHLVRRRGQEARLRCSPMKGHSHVYWYRQLPEEGLKFMVYLQKENIIDESGMPKERFSAEFPKEGPSILRIQQVVRGDSAAYFCASSPLQNYEQYFGPGTRLTVT.

CDR3 amino acids: CASNGGVMNTEAFF. The DNA of the CDR3 is TGTGCCAGCAATGGCGGAGTCATGAACACTGAAGCTTTCTTT. The chain combines TRBV7-2 with TRBJ1-1; D remains unclear. Germline loops: CDR1 SGHTA, CDR2 FQGNSA. The CDR3 is 14 residues long. The V end was cut by 7 bases, the J end by 0 bases, with 12 bases between.

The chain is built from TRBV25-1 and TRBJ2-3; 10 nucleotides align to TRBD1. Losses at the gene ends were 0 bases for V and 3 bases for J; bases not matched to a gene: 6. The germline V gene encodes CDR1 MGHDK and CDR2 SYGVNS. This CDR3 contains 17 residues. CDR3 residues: CASSEYSGQGRTDTQYF. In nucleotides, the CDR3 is TGTGCCAGCAGTGAATATTCGGGACAGGGGCGAACAGATACGCAGTATTTT.

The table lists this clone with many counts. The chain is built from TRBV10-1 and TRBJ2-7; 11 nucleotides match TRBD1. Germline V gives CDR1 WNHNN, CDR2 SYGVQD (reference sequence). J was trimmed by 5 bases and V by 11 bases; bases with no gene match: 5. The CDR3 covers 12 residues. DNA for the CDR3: TGCGCCGGGGACAGGGGGGGCAACGAGCAGTACTTC. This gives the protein CAGDRGGNEQYF.

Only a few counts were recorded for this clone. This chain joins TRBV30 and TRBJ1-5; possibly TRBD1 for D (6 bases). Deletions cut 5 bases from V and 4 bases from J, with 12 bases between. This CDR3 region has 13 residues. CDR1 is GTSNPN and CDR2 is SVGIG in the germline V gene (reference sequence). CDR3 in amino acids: CAWPTGPNQPQHF. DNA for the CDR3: TGTGCCTGGCCTACAGGGCCGAATCAGCCCCAGCATTTT.

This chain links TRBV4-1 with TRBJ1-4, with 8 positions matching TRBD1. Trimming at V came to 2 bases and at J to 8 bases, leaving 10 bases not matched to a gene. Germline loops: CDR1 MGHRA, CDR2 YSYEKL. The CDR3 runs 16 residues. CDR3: CASSQSPDRVTEKLFF. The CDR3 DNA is TGCGCCAGCAGCCAAAGCCCGGACAGGGTAACAGAAAAACTGTTTTTT.

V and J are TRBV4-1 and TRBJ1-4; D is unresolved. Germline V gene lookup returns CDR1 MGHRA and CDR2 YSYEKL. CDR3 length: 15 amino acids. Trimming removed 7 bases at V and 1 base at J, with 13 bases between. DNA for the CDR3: TGCGCCAGCAATCTACCCGGAGGAACTAATGAAAAACTGTTTTTT. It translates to CASNLPGGTNEKLFF.

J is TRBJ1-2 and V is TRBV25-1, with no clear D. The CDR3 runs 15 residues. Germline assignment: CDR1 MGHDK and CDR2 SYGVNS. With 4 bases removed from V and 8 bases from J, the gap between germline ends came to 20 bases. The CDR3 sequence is CASSAKKRAEWGYTF. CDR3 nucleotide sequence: TGTGCCAGCAGTGCCAAGAAGAGGGCGGAATGGGGCTACACCTTC.

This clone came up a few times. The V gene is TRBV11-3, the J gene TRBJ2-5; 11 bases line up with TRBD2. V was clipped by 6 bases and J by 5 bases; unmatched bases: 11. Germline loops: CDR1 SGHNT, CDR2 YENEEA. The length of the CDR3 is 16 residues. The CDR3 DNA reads TGTGCCAGCAGACTAGTGGTAGCGGGGGGGCAGGAGACCCAGTACTTC. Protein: CASRLVVAGGQETQYF.

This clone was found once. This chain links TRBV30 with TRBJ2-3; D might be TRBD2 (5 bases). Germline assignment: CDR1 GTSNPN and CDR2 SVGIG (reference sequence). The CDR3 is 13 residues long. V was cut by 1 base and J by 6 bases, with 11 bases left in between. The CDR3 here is CAWSAPPGDTQYF. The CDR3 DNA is TGTGCCTGGAGTGCTCCGCCGGGGGATACGCAGTATTTT.

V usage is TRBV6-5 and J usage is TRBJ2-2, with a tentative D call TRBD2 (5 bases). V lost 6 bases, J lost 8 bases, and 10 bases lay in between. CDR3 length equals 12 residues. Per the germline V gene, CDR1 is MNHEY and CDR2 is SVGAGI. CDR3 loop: CASRPSGGELFF. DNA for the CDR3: TGTGCCAGCAGACCGAGCGGAGGGGAGCTGTTTTTT.